The 21 T cell receptor beta chains below were found in one sample sequenced in a study of cytomegalovirus exposure and HLA in healthy donors (dated by TCRdb to about 2017). Libraries were made using the immunoSEQ multiplex PCR assay. A mixture of 60 forward primers for TCR Vbeta segments and 13 reverse primers for TCR Jbeta segments was used in the multiplex PCR. TCRdb re-hosts the immuneACCESS table, in-frame sequences only. Its copies lack some clones; in the studies checked, an unresolved V gene accounts for under half of them, and the cause for the rest is not known. This sample comprises more than 85,000 clones, 70% of them detected only once. The ten largest clones take up roughly 16% of the sample. Specimen: PBMCs. Receptor source: a woman aged 50 to 60 in good health and CMV-seropositive.

The V and J genes are TRBV4-1 and TRBJ2-6, with D uncertain. V dropped 4 bases and J dropped 0 bases, with 19 bases sitting between them. The CDR3 runs 19 residues. Germline V gene sequence: CDR1 MGHRA, CDR2 YSYEKL. CDR3 DNA: TGCGCCAGCAGCCTACGCCCGATGACTTTCGGCTCTGGGGCCAACGTCCTGACTTTC. It is translated as CASSLRPMTFGSGANVLTF.

The V gene is TRBV5-1, the J gene TRBJ1-6; D possibly corresponds to TRBD1 (5 bases). The germline V gene has CDR1 SGHRS and CDR2 YFSETQ. The CDR3 contains 15 residues. V dropped 1 base and J dropped 9 bases, with 14 bases sitting between them. In nucleotides, the CDR3 is TGCGCCAGCAGCTTGACTGGACAATACGGTTCACCCCTCCACTTT. Translation gives CASSLTGQYGSPLHF.

V usage is TRBV6-1 and J usage is TRBJ2-7; D possibly corresponds to TRBD2 (6 bases). Germline CDR1 reads MNHNS; CDR2 reads SASEGT. Between the trimmed V and J ends, which lost 8 bases and 0 bases, there was a span of 8 bases. There are 12 residues in the CDR3. CDR3 bases: TGTGCCAGCCAGGAGGGCTCCTACGAGCAGTACTTC. The encoded protein is CASQEGSYEQYF.

V gene TRBV7-2 combines with J gene TRBJ2-1; 12 nucleotides align to TRBD2. CDR3 length: 19 amino acids. Germline V CDR1 and CDR2: SGHTA, FQGNSA. J lost 7 bases, V lost 2 bases, and 15 bases had no gene match. CDR3 residues: CASSLNPLGLAGNINEQFF. CDR3 nucleotides: TGTGCCAGCAGCTTAAATCCCCTCGGACTAGCGGGAAATATAAATGAGCAGTTCTTC. The full variable domain, rest sourced from reference TRBV7-2 and TRBJ2-1, is GAGVSQSPSNKVTEKGKDVELRCDPISGHTALYWYRQSLGQGLEFLIYFQGNSAPDKSGLPSDRFSAERTGGSVSTLTIQRTQQEDSAVYLCASSLNPLGLAGNINEQFFGPGTRLTVL.

The chain is built from TRBV27 and TRBJ2-2, with a tentative D call TRBD1 (6 bases). Germline CDR1 MNHEY, CDR2 SMNVEV (reference sequence). Trimming pared 7 bases from V and 6 bases from J, leaving 24 bases between. The CDR3 extends over 17 amino acids. This CDR3 is CASNKLGLGEGAGELFF. The DNA for the CDR3 is TGTGCCAGCAACAAGTTAGGACTGGGAGAGGGGGCCGGGGAGCTGTTTTTT.

Only a few counts were recorded for this clone. The V and J genes are TRBV10-3 and TRBJ1-4, with 9 positions matching TRBD1. CDR3 length equals 13 residues. The V gene's germline CDR1 is ENHRY and CDR2 SYGVKD. Trimming took 11 bases from V and 7 from J; bases not matched to a gene: 8. The CDR3 is CASWTGEGEKLFF. In DNA form, the CDR3 reads TGTGCCTCCTGGACAGGGGAAGGTGAAAAACTGTTTTTT.

V usage is TRBV5-1 and J usage is TRBJ2-7; unclear D gene. V dropped 4 bases and J dropped 0 bases, with 14 bases sitting between them. CDR1 SGHRS and CDR2 YFSETQ come from the germline V gene. The CDR3 consists of 15 residues. For the CDR3, the DNA is TGCGCCAGCAGCCTCCCACCATCTATCTCCTACGAGCAGTACTTC. Encoded protein: CASSLPPSISYEQYF. Drawing the rest from reference TRBV5-1 and TRBJ2-7, the complete variable domain is KAGVTQTPRYLIKTRGQQVTLSCSPISGHRSVSWYQQTPGQGLQFLFEYFSETQRNKGNFPGRFSGRQFSNSRSEMNVSTLELGDSALYLCASSLPPSISYEQYFGPGTRLTVT.

J is TRBJ2-7 and V is TRBV7-3, with 7 bases aligning to TRBD2. The germline V gene has CDR1 SGHTA and CDR2 FQGTGA. J gave up 2 bases and V 5 bases, and 6 bases lay outside the gene matches. This CDR3 is built from 14 residues. The CDR3 DNA reads TGTGCCAGCAGCATCGATGGGGGGGCCTACGAGCAGTACTTC. It yields the protein CASSIDGGAYEQYF. The whole variable domain, filled in from reference TRBV7-3 and TRBJ2-7, reads GAGVSQTPSNKVTEKGKYVELRCDPISGHTALYWYRQSLGQGPEFLIYFQGTGAADDSGLPNDRFFAVRPEGSVSTLKIQRTERGDSAVYLCASSIDGGAYEQYFGPGTRLTVT.

The J gene is TRBJ2-5, the V gene TRBV11-2, with 8 bases matching TRBD1. The assigned J gene may be wrong: the sequence end matches TRBJ2-7 better. Germline-derived CDR1 and CDR2 are SGHAT and FQNNGV. This CDR3 region has 14 residues. The CDR3 coding sequence is TGTGCCAGCAGCTTGACAGGGGACTCCTACGAGCAGTACTTC. Amino acid sequence: CASSLTGDSYEQYF.

This chain connects TRBV7-3 to TRBJ2-5; no clear D gene. Trimming pared 2 bases from V and 1 base from J, leaving 5 bases between. Germline V gives CDR1 SGHTA, CDR2 FQGTGA. The CDR3 contains 13 residues. CDR3 nucleotides: TGTGCCAGCAGCTTAGGGCCCCAAGAGACCCAGTACTTC. It is translated as CASSLGPQETQYF. Together with reference TRBV7-3 and TRBJ2-5, the CDR3 gives the full variable domain: GAGVSQTPSNKVTEKGKYVELRCDPISGHTALYWYRQSLGQGPEFLIYFQGTGAADDSGLPNDRFFAVRPEGSVSTLKIQRTERGDSAVYLCASSLGPQETQYFGPGTRLLVL.

With regard to this clone: The sample carries other DNA sequences with the same CDR3. This rearrangement joins TRBV5-1 to TRBJ2-3, with 8 bases aligning to TRBD2. Germline lookup yields CDR1 SGHRS and CDR2 YFSETQ. With 4 bases clipped from V and 0 bases from J, the junction kept 4 bases outside the gene matches. The CDR3 runs 15 residues. CDR3 sequence: CASSVTSGSTDTQYF. The CDR3, as DNA: TGCGCCAGCAGCGTAACTAGCGGCAGCACAGATACGCAGTATTTT. Full variable domain (outside the CDR3, taken from reference TRBV5-1 and TRBJ2-3): KAGVTQTPRYLIKTRGQQVTLSCSPISGHRSVSWYQQTPGQGLQFLFEYFSETQRNKGNFPGRFSGRQFSNSRSEMNVSTLELGDSALYLCASSVTSGSTDTQYFGPGTRLTVL.

The table lists this clone with a few counts. The CDR3 region is CSVRRGGEGTDTQYF. For the CDR3, the DNA is TGCAGCGTCCGAAGGGGAGGGGAGGGTACAGATACGCAGTATTTT. The chain is built from TRBV29-1 and TRBJ2-3; 7 bases are a match to TRBD2. This CDR3 is built from 15 residues. With V trimmed by 6 bases and J by 3 bases, 12 bases remained unmatched. The germline V gene encodes CDR1 SQVTM and CDR2 ANQGSEA.

The J gene is TRBJ2-1, the V gene TRBV11-2; a possible D gene is TRBD1 (5 bases). CDR1 is SGHAT, CDR2 FQNNGV, per germline. The V end lost 0 bases, the J end lost 7 bases, and 13 bases lay between the germline ends. The CDR3 has 15 amino acids. The CDR3 DNA sequence: TGTGCCAGCAGCTTAGATGGTCCAGGGTTTAATGAGCAGTTCTTC. Translated, it gives CASSLDGPGFNEQFF.

In nucleotides, the CDR3 is TGTGCCACCAGCAGAGAGGGACAGGGGAATTCACCCCTCCACTTT. This codes for CATSREGQGNSPLHF. The rearrangement uses TRBV15 and TRBJ1-6, with TRBD1 matching 10 bases. CDR3 length: 15 residues. Germline trimming cut 0 bases from V and 7 bases from J; bases unmatched to any gene: 0. CDR1 LNHNV and CDR2 YYDKDF come from the germline V gene (reference sequence).

This chain joins TRBV6-6 and TRBJ2-7, with 8 bases lining up with TRBD2. CDR1 and CDR2 (germline): MNHNY, SVGAGI (reference sequence). The CDR3 sequence is 15 residues long. With V trimmed by 6 bases and J by 4 bases, 11 bases remained unmatched. For the CDR3, the DNA is TGTGCCAGCAGCCTATACGGGGCGGGAGGATACGAGCAGTACTTC. Amino acids: CASSLYGAGGYEQYF.

This clone was seen a few times. The V call is TRBV7-9, the J call TRBJ2-7; 7 nucleotides line up with TRBD1. Unmatched junction bases numbered 17, after V lost 4 bases and J lost 2 bases. The CDR3 loop spans 18 amino acids. The V gene's germline CDR1 is SEHNR and CDR2 FQNEAQ (reference sequence). CDR3 coding DNA: TGTGCCAGCAGCTCTTCGACAGGGAGCTTTCAGGATCCCTACGAGCAGTACTTC. Amino acids: CASSSSTGSFQDPYEQYF.

The rearrangement links TRBV10-3 to TRBJ1-2; 12 positions agree with TRBD1. V was clipped by 2 bases and J by 3 bases; unmatched bases: 7. The CDR3 sequence is 17 residues long. Germline loops: CDR1 ENHRY, CDR2 SYGVKD. The CDR3 protein is CAISEGGTGGGDYGYTF. DNA for the CDR3: TGTGCCATCAGTGAGGGGGGGACAGGGGGCGGCGACTATGGCTACACCTTC.

V usage is TRBV11-2 and J usage is TRBJ1-4; D is uncertain. V was trimmed by 4 bases and J by 5 bases, leaving 20 bases between them. There are 17 residues in the CDR3. Germline CDR1 and CDR2: SGHAT and FQNNGV. The CDR3 region is CASSSGRGRLRNEKLFF. CDR3 DNA sequence: TGTGCCAGCAGCTCAGGACGGGGAAGGTTGAGAAATGAAAAACTGTTTTTT. The complete variable domain, with remaining parts taken from reference TRBV11-2 and TRBJ1-4, reads EAGVAQSPRYKIIEKRQSVAFWCNPISGHATLYWYQQILGQGPKLLIQFQNNGVVDDSQLPKDRFSAERLKGVDSTLKIQPAKLEDSAVYLCASSSGRGRLRNEKLFFGSGTQLSVL.

In this sample, this clone turned up a few times. The chain has TRBV19 and TRBJ1-2; the D is unclear. CDR3 length equals 13 residues. CDR1 is LNHDA, CDR2 SQIVND, per germline (reference sequence). V lost 3 bases to trimming and J lost 8 bases, with 13 bases between them. CDR3 DNA sequence: TGTGCCAGTAGTATCCGCGCGGAGAGGGGCTACACCTTC. This sequence encodes CASSIRAERGYTF. Combining the CDR3 with reference TRBV19 and TRBJ1-2 gives the whole variable domain DGGITQSPKYLFRKEGQNVTLSCEQNLNHDAMYWYRQDPGQGLRLIYYSQIVNDFQKGDIAEGYSVSREKKESFPLTVTSAQKNPTAFYLCASSIRAERGYTFGSGTRLTVV.

The rearrangement links TRBV9 to TRBJ2-2; 10 bases agree with TRBD2. Losses at the gene ends were 2 bases for V and 7 bases for J; bases not matched to a gene: 11. The CDR3 runs to 17 residues. The germline V gene has CDR1 SGDLS and CDR2 YYNGEE. CDR3 region: CASSVLAGVGRDGELFF. CDR3 sequence (DNA): TGTGCCAGCAGCGTCCTAGCGGGAGTCGGGCGGGACGGGGAGCTGTTTTTT.

The chain has TRBV28 and TRBJ2-1; TRBD2 might be the D (6 bases). V was clipped by 4 bases and J by 13 bases, with 11 bases between them. Germline CDR1 and CDR2: MDHEN and SYDVKM. The CDR3 is 11 residues long. The DNA of the CDR3 is TGTGCCAGCAGTTCGACTAGATTCCAGTTCTTC. Translation gives CASSSTRFQFF.